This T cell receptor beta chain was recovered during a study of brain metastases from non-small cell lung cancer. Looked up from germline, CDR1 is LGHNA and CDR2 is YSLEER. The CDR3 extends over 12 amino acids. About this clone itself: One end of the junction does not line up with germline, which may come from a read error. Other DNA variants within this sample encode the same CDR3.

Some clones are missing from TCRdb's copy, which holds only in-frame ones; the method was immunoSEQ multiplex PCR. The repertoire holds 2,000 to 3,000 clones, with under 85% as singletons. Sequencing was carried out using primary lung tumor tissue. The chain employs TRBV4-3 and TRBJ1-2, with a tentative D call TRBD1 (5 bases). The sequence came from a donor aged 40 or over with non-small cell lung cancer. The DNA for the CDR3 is TGCGCCAGCAGCCAATGGGACTCTGGCTACACTTTC. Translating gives CASSQWDSGYTF.